This TCR beta chain derives from a study of vaccination and CD4 T cells after COVID-19. Turning to the study itself: Stimuli were overlapping spike peptide pools of SARS-CoV-2 and three common cold coronaviruses (HCoV-NL63, HCoV-OC43, HCoV-229E). Points from the study as a whole: The median proportion of reactive clones detected only post-vaccination in convalescent patients was over 65%.

A note on this clonotype: The target antigen is unknown.

Treatment reported: approximately 10-day PBMC culture with coronavirus spike peptide pools or control peptides (ViraFEST assay). Cultured CD4+ T-cell DNA underwent Oncomine TCR Beta short-read sequencing. Extraction of genomic DNA was performed on cultured CD4+ T cells. Using its own MiXCR run on the PCR reads, TCRdb lists one record per CDR3 protein. This sample has over 11,000 distinct CDR3 sequences, with about 50% found just once. Germline lookup yields CDR1 MNHNS and CDR2 SASEGT. The CDR3 spans 14 residues. V lost 2 bases and J lost 2, with 6 bases in between. The rearrangement uses TRBV6-1 and TRBJ2-2; D ambiguous. The clonotype was recovered from a human donor who had recovered from COVID-19. Sequenced input: CD4+ T cells from blood, cultured in vitro. CDR3 bases: TGTGCCAGCAGTGAAACGGGCAACACCGGGGAGCTGTTTTTT. Translation: CASSETGNTGELFF.